This passage covers 13 T cell receptor beta chains from one sample sequenced in a study of T cell repertoires in cytomegalovirus infection (dated by TCRdb to the late 2010s). Reading the label with the study, this specimen's treatment or condition is: in vitro stimulation with specific CMV peptide epitopes to enrich CMV-specific T cells. No antigen has been assigned to these receptors. TCRdb lists the instrument as Illumina HiSeq 1500. In TCRdb, the public reads were trimmed at Q25 with fastp and aligned with MiXCR, with productive beta chains retained. All rows with the same CDR3 protein become a single entry with the most common DNA and genes. The sample table holds 640,000 or so distinct CDR3 sequences, of which about 33% were seen once. The ten largest clonotypes hold around a sixth of the sample. The sequencing here drew on cultured PBMCs, taken from culture after CMV antigen stimulation. The source is a human donor in good health (CMV status not recorded). Some clones in this sample may be carry-over from other donors' samples.

This clonotype was seen a handful of times. The junction departs from germline at one end; a sequencing error may be responsible. The chain couples TRBV7-8 to TRBJ1-6; no reliable D call. The CDR3 loop spans 17 amino acids. CDR1 SGHVS and CDR2 FQNEAQ come from the germline V gene. The CDR3 sequence is CASGPTARESYNSPLHF. CDR3 nucleotides: TGTGCCAGCGGTCCCACCGCACGGGAGTCCTACAATTCACCCCTCCACTTT.

The rearrangement links TRBV30 to TRBJ2-3; 7 bases match TRBD2. The CDR3 contains 15 residues. With 1 base clipped from V and 5 bases from J, the junction kept 9 bases outside the gene matches. In germline, CDR1 is GTSNPN, CDR2 SVGIG (reference sequence). CDR3 bases: TGTGCCTGGAGTGGCCTGGCGGGAGTGGGAGATACGCAGTATTTT. Its protein product is CAWSGLAGVGDTQYF.

This chain joins TRBV9 and TRBJ2-7, with 7 positions matching TRBD1. This CDR3 comprises 14 residues. Looked up from germline, CDR1 is SGDLS and CDR2 is YYNGEE. V lost 5 bases, J lost 3 bases, and 8 bases stayed unmatched. The CDR3 is CASSKTGAGYEQYF. CDR3 nucleotide sequence: TGTGCCAGCAGTAAAACAGGGGCGGGCTACGAGCAGTACTTC.

This clonotype appeared once. This chain's CDR3 is CASNLGYTGELFF. Written as DNA, the CDR3 is TGTGCCAGCAATCTGGGATACACCGGGGAGCTGTTTTTT. The V call is TRBV2, the J call TRBJ2-2; D not certain. The CDR3 totals 13 residues. V was pared by 7 bases and J by 3 bases, with 9 bases between. CDR1 is SNHLY, CDR2 FYNNEI, per germline.

This clonotype was picked up a small number of times. The genes are TRBV12-3 or TRBV12-4 and TRBJ2-5; no firm D call. Between the trimmed V and J ends, which lost 7 bases and 5 bases, there was a span of 14 bases. The CDR3 consists of 13 residues. CDR3 nucleotides: TGTGCCAGCACATCCTCTCGTGGGGAGACCCAGTACTTC. Its translation: CASTSSRGETQYF.

This clonotype appeared a few times. This rearrangement joins TRBV19 to TRBJ1-5; D uncertain. V was clipped by 10 bases and J by 2 bases, with 18 bases between them. Germline lookup yields CDR1 LNHDA and CDR2 SQIVND (reference sequence). The CDR3 covers 15 residues. The CDR3 is CATRSRPNGNQPQHF. CDR3 sequence (DNA): TGTGCCACCCGTAGTCGCCCGAACGGCAATCAGCCCCAGCATTTT.

V is TRBV7-6 and J is TRBJ2-5; perhaps TRBD2 as D (6 bases). Germline CDR1 and CDR2: SGHVS and FNYEAQ. This CDR3 spans 15 amino acids. Trimming cost V 3 bases and J 7 bases, with 18 bases left between them. The CDR3 sequence: CASSFLQEGQGTQYF. CDR3 coding DNA: TGTGCCAGCAGCTTCCTCCAGGAGGGGCAGGGGACCCAGTACTTC.

The sample holds a few counts of this clonotype. The J gene is TRBJ2-3, the V gene TRBV19; TRBD2 matches at 9 bases. The J segment lost 2 bases and the V segment lost 7 bases, leaving 4 bases of the junction unmatched. CDR1 is LNHDA, CDR2 SQIVND, per germline (reference sequence). This CDR3 spans 14 amino acids. CDR3 protein: CASTIAGDTDTQYF. The DNA for the CDR3 is TGTGCCAGTACCATAGCGGGAGACACAGATACGCAGTATTTT.

The chain is built from TRBV6-8 and TRBJ2-5; 9 bases are shared with TRBD2. CDR1 is MNHGY, CDR2 SAAAGT, per germline. The J segment lost 5 bases and the V segment lost 5 bases, leaving 3 bases of the junction unmatched. The CDR3 totals 13 residues. The CDR3 sequence is CASSNLAGETQYF. CDR3 in DNA: TGTGCCAGCAGTAATCTAGCGGGGGAGACCCAGTACTTC.

CDR3 nucleotide sequence: TGTGCCAGCAGTTACTTAAGGGCGAACACCGGGGAGCTGTTTTTT. Protein: CASSYLRANTGELFF. The genes are TRBV6-2 or TRBV6-3 and TRBJ2-2; D is ambiguous. The germline gives CDR1 MNHEY, CDR2 SVGEGT. The length of the CDR3 is 15 residues. The V end was cut by 1 base, the J end by 0 bases, with 6 bases between.

This chain uses TRBV12-3 or TRBV12-4 with TRBJ2-7, with TRBD1 matching over 9 bases. With V trimmed by 6 bases and J by 2 bases, 8 bases remained unmatched. This CDR3 is 15 amino acids long. This CDR3 is CASSPAGTGTYEQYF. The CDR3 region has the DNA TGTGCCAGCAGCCCAGCCGGGACAGGGACCTACGAGCAGTACTTC.

This clonotype was observed a few times. This chain links TRBV5-6 with TRBJ1-6; TRBD1 aligns across 7 bases. The germline CDR1 and CDR2 sequences are SGHDT and YYEEEE. The CDR3 has 14 residues. V lost 4 bases and J lost 7; bases outside the gene matches: 5. The CDR3 reads CASSDRVSNSPLHF. The CDR3 nucleotides are TGTGCCAGCAGCGACAGGGTATCAAATTCACCCCTCCACTTT.

J is TRBJ1-2 and V is TRBV10-3; D ambiguous. V was clipped by 0 bases and J by 3 bases, with 11 bases between them. The CDR3 is 15 amino acids. CDR1 is ENHRY, CDR2 SYGVKD, per germline. CDR3 nucleotides: TGTGCCATCAGTGAGTCAATCTCGGCAGACTATGGCTACACCTTC. It yields the protein CAISESISADYGYTF.